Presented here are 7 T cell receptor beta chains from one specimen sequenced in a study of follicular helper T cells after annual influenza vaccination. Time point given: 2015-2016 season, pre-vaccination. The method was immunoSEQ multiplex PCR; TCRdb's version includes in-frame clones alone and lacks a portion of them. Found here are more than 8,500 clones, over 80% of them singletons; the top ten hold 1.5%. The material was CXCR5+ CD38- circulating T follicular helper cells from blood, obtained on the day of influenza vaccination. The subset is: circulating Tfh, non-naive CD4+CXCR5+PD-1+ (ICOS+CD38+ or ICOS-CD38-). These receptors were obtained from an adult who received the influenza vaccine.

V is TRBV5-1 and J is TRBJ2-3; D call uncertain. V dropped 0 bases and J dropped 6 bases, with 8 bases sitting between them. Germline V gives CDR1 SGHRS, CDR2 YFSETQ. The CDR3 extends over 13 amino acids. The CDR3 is CASSLDLVDTQYF. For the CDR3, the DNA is TGCGCCAGCAGCTTGGATTTGGTCGATACGCAGTATTTT.

The CDR3 DNA follows: TGTGCCAGCAGTATATTGGTGACCCGCTCCTACAATGAGCAGTTCTTC. It translates to CASSILVTRSYNEQFF. The V and J genes are TRBV2 and TRBJ2-1; D ambiguous. Germline V gene data show CDR1 as SNHLY and CDR2 as FYNNEI. Between the trimmed V and J ends, which lost 5 bases and 0 bases, there was a span of 14 bases. The CDR3 runs 16 residues.

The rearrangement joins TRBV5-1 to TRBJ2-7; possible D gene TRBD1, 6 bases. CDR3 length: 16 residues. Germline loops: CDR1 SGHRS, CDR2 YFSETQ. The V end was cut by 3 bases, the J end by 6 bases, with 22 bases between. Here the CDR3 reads CASSSGEWGPMGEQYF. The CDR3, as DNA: TGCGCCAGCAGCTCCGGGGAATGGGGGCCTATGGGCGAGCAGTACTTC.

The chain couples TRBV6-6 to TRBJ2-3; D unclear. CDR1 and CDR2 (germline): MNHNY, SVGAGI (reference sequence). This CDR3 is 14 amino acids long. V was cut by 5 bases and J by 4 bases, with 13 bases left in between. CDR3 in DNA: TGTGCCAGCAGTCGGGTAGCTTGGGCAGATACGCAGTATTTT. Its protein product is CASSRVAWADTQYF.

The CDR3 sequence: CSVGSGRGYNEQFF. CDR3 DNA sequence: TGCAGCGTTGGAAGCGGGAGGGGGTACAATGAGCAGTTCTTC. This chain uses TRBV29-1 with TRBJ2-1; 10 positions agree with TRBD2. The CDR3 covers 14 residues. With V trimmed by 4 bases and J by 4 bases, 4 bases remained unmatched. Germline V gene sequence: CDR1 SQVTM, CDR2 ANQGSEA.

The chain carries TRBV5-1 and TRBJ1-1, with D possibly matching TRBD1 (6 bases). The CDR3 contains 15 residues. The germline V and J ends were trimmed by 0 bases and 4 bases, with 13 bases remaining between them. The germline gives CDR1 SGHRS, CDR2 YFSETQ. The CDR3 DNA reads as TGCGCCAGCAGCTTGGGCAGGGGAGGGGGCACTGAAGCTTTCTTT. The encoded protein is CASSLGRGGGTEAFF.

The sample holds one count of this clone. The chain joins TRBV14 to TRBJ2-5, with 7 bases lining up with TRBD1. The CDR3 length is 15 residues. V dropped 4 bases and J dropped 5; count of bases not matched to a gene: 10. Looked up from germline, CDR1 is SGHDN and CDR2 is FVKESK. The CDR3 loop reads CASSPNRGWGETQYF. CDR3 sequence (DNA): TGTGCCAGCAGCCCCAACAGGGGATGGGGTGAGACCCAGTACTTC.